This TCR beta chain comes out of a study of cytomegalovirus exposure and HLA in healthy donors. CDR1 and CDR2 (germline): SGHTA, FQGNSA. This CDR3 is 13 amino acids long. The V and J ends lost 6 bases and 6 bases, in that order; junction bases with no gene match: 5. Broader study findings: Sequences of the TCR beta chain were said to predict the HLA-A and HLA-B alleles of most subjects accurately.

The PCR ran on 60 Vbeta and 13 Jbeta primers. Method: immunoSEQ multiplex PCR; TCRdb's copy keeps in-frame clones and lacks some. The sample lists some 140,000 clones, 79% occurring once. On this clone itself: Antigen specificity is unknown.

The genes are TRBV7-2 and TRBJ1-5, with 7 bases that match TRBD1. The clonotype was recovered from a male donor in good health and CMV-seronegative. The sample taken for sequencing was PBMCs. The CDR3 loop reads CASSTQGSQPQHF. The CDR3 coding sequence is TGTGCCAGCAGTACACAGGGGAGTCAGCCCCAGCATTTT.